Listed below are T cell receptor beta chains from one sample, sequenced in a study of blood T cells in healthy people across ages. A single record per CDR3 protein comes from TCRdb applying MiXCR to the 5' RACE reads. Of just under 900,000 distinct CDR3 sequences in the sample, about 28% were seen once. The source material was blood. The origin of the receptors is a woman of 80 years or more in good health. The CDR3 runs from the conserved cysteine through the conserved F or W. D genes are given only for firm matches. The size of a clone is reported for some rows only, either as once, few or many, or as a class for expanded clones.

V	size	D	J	DNA	CDR3
TRBV7-2	once	TRBD1	TRBJ1-1	TGTGCCAGCAGCCCCGGACAGGGGACGAACACTGAAGCTTTCTTT	CASSPGQGTNTEAFF
TRBV29-1	-	-	TRBJ1-1	TGCGGCGTTGAGATGAACACTGAAGCTTTCTTT	CGVEMNTEAFF
TRBV3-1	-	-	TRBJ1-5	TGTGCCAGCAGCCAAGGAATAGGGAGCAATCAGCCCCAGCATTTT	CASSQGIGSNQPQHF
TRBV20-1	many	-	TRBJ2-3	TGCAGTGCCCTGCCGGTCCGGGCAGATACGCAGTATTTT	CSALPVRADTQYF
TRBV2	many	-	TRBJ2-4	TGTGCCAGCAGTGAACGACTAGCCAAAAACATTCAGTACTTC	CASSERLAKNIQYF
TRBV24-1	-	TRBD1	TRBJ1-2	TGTGCCACCAGTGATTCGACAGGGCTCAACCCTAACTATGGCTACACCTTC	CATSDSTGLNPNYGYTF
TRBV29-1	many	-	TRBJ1-1	TGCAGCGTGGAGTCAGGGCGGGCTTTCTTT	CSVESGRAFF
TRBV12-3/TRBV12-4	many	-	TRBJ1-5	TGTGCCAGCAGCCCTGGACAGTATAGCAATCAGCCCCAGCATTTT	CASSPGQYSNQPQHF
TRBV9	many	-	TRBJ1-6	TGTGCCAGCAGCCCAGATACAGGGACACCCCTCCACTTT	CASSPDTGTPLHF
TRBV20-1	-	-	TRBJ1-5	TGCAGTGCTAGAGATCGGGGGGCTAGCAATCAGCCCCAGCATTTT	CSARDRGASNQPQHF
TRBV20-1	-	-	TRBJ2-5	TGCAGTGCTAGGGTGGGCAGTACCTACGTGCAGTACTTC	CSARVGSTYVQYF
TRBV29-1	many	TRBD1	TRBJ2-3	TGCAGCGTGCAATCCGGGACAGAGGGCACAGATACGCAGTATTTT	CSVQSGTEGTDTQYF
TRBV11-1	many	-	TRBJ2-3	TGTGCCAGCAGCCCCCAATGGGGGGGCACAGATACGCAGTATTTT	CASSPQWGGTDTQYF
TRBV4-3	-	-	TRBJ1-6	TGCGCCAGCAGCCAAGACGTGCAGGGACCTTATTTCGAATCCCTCCACTTT	CASSQDVQGPYFESLHF
TRBV12-3/TRBV12-4	many	TRBD1	TRBJ1-6	TGTGCCAGCAGTCCCCGGACAGGTCGAGATTCACCCCTCCACTTT	CASSPRTGRDSPLHF
TRBV4-2	many	-	TRBJ2-3	TGTGCCAGCAGCCAAAGGGAGGCAGATACGCAGTATTTT	CASSQREADTQYF
TRBV7-6	-	-	TRBJ1-5	TGTGCCAGCAGCGTCTCGGGGTCGGCAGGGGATCAGCCCCAGCATTTT	CASSVSGSAGDQPQHF
TRBV12-3/TRBV12-4	many	-	TRBJ2-3	TGTGCCAGCAGTTTAGATCCTACGAGCACAGATACGCAGTATTTT	CASSLDPTSTDTQYF
TRBV20-1	many	-	TRBJ2-1	TGCAGTGCTAGAGATCAGGCGGGGCCCTCCTACAATGAGCAGTTCTTC	CSARDQAGPSYNEQFF
TRBV6-5	many	-	TRBJ1-4	TGTGCCAGCAGCCGCTTTGCAACTAATGAAAAACTGTTTTTT	CASSRFATNEKLFF
TRBV20-1	once	TRBD2	TRBJ2-5	TGTAGGGCTAGGACTAGCGGGGGGACCCAGTACTTC	CRARTSGGTQYF
TRBV7-2	many	TRBD2	TRBJ2-5	TGTGCCAGCAGCTTAGGGGCACTAGCGGGGGGATCAGGGGAGACCCAGTACTTC	CASSLGALAGGSGETQYF